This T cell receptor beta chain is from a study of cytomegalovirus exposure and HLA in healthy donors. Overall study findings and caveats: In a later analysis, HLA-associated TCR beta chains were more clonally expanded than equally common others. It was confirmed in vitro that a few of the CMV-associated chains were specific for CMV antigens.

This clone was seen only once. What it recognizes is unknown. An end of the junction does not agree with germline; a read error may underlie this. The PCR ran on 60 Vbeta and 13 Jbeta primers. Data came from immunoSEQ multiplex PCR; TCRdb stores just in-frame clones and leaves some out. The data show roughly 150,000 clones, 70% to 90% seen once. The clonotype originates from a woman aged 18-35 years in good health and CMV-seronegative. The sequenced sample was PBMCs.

The CDR3 loop is CASSLDPSGNAQFF. Here the CDR3 DNA reads TGCGCCAGCAGCTTGGACCCTAGCGGCAATGCGCAGTTCTTC. The chain employs TRBV5-1 and TRBJ2-1; TRBD2 matches at 7 bases. Germline V gene data show CDR1 as SGHRS and CDR2 as YFSETQ. The CDR3 consists of 14 residues.